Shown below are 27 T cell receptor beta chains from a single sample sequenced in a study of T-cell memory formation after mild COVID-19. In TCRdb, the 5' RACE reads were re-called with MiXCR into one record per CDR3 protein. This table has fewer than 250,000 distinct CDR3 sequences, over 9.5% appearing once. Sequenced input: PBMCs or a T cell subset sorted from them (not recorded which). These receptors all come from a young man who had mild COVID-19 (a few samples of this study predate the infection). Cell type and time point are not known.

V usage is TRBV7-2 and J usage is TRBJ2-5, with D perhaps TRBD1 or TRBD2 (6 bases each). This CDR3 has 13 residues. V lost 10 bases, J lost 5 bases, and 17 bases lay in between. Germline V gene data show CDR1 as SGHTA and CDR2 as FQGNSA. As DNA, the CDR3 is TGTGCCACTCTTCAATCCGGGGGCGAGACCCAGTACTTC. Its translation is CATLQSGGETQYF.

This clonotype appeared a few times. The CDR3 loop reads CASSLGEINEQFF. CDR3 bases: TGCGCCAGCAGCTTGGGGGAAATTAATGAGCAGTTCTTC. The chain links TRBV5-1 to TRBJ2-1; D is unresolved. CDR3 length: 13 residues. Trimming removed 0 bases from V and 7 bases from J, with 8 bases in between. Germline values: CDR1 SGHRS, CDR2 YFSETQ. Full variable domain (missing parts from reference TRBV5-1 and TRBJ2-1): KAGVTQTPRYLIKTRGQQVTLSCSPISGHRSVSWYQQTPGQGLQFLFEYFSETQRNKGNFPGRFSGRQFSNSRSEMNVSTLELGDSALYLCASSLGEINEQFFGPGTRLTVL.

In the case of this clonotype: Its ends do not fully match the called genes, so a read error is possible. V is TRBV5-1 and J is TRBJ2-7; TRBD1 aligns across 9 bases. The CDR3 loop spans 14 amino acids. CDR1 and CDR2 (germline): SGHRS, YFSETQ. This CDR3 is CASSSGQGTYAQYF. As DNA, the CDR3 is TGCGCCAGCAGCTCGGGACAGGGCACCTACGCGCAGTACTTC.

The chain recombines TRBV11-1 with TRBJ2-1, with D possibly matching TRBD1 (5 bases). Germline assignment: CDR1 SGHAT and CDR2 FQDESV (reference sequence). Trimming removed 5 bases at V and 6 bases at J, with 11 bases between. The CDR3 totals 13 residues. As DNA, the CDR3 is TGTGCCAGCAGCCAGGGAATAATCAATGAGCAGTTCTTC. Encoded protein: CASSQGIINEQFF. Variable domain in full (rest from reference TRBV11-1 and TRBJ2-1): EAEVAQSPRYKITEKSQAVAFWCDPISGHATLYWYRQILGQGPELLVQFQDESVVDDSQLPKDRFSAERLKGVDSTLKIQPAELGDSAMYLCASSQGIINEQFFGPGTRLTVL.

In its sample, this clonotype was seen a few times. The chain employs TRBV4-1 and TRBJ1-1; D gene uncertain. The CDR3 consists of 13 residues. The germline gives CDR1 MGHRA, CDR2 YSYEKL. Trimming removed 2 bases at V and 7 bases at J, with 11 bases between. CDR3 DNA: TGCGCCAGCAGCCAACGCGACTACTATGAAGCTTTCTTT. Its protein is CASSQRDYYEAFF.

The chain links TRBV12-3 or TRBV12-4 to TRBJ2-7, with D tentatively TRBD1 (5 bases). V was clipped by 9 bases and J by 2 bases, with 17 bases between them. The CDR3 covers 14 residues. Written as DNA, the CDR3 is TGTGCCAGATACGACAGCAGGGCCCCCTACGAGCAGTACGTC. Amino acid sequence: CARYDSRAPYEQYV.

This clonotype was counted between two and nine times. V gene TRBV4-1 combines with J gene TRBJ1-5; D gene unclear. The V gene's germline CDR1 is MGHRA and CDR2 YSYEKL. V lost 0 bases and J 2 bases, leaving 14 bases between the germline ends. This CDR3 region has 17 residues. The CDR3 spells CASSQETRSRGNQPQHF. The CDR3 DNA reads TGCGCCAGCAGCCAAGAAACCCGCTCGAGGGGCAATCAGCCCCAGCATTTT.

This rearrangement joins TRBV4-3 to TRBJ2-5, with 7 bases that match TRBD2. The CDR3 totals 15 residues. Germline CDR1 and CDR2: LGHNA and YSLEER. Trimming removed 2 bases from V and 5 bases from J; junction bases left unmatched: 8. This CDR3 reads CASSQLSGGSETQYF. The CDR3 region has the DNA TGCGCCAGCAGCCAACTCTCGGGGGGTAGCGAGACCCAGTACTTC.

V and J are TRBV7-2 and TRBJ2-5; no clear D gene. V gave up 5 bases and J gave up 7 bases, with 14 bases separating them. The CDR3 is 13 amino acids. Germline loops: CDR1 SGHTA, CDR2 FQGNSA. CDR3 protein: CASSPVRSGTQYF. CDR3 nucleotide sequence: TGTGCCAGCAGCCCAGTGAGGTCGGGGACCCAGTACTTC.

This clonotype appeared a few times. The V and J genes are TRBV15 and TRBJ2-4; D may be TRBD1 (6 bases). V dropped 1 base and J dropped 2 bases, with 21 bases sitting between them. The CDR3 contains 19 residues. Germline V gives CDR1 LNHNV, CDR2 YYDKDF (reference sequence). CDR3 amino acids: CATSRVVADSLVSKNIQYF. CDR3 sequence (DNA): TGTGCCACCAGCAGAGTTGTGGCGGACAGTCTGGTTTCCAAAAACATTCAGTACTTC.

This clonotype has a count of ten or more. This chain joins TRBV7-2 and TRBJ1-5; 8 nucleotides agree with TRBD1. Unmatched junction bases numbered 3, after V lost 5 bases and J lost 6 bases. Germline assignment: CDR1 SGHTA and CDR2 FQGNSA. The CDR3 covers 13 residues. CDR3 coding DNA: TGTGCCAGCAGCGCAGGACAGGGTCAGCCCCAGCATTTT. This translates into CASSAGQGQPQHF.

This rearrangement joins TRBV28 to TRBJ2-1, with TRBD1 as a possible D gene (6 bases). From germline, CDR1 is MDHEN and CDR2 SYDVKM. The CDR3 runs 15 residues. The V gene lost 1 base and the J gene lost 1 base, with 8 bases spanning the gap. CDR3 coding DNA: TGTGCCAGCAGTTTATCAGGGGTGTCCTACAATGAGCAGTTCTTC. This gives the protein CASSLSGVSYNEQFF.

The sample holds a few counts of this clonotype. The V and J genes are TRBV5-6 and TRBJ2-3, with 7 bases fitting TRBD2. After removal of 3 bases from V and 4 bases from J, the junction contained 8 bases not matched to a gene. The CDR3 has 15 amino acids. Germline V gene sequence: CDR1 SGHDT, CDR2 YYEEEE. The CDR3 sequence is CASSSGLHISDTQYF. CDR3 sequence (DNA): TGTGCCAGCAGCTCGGGACTACACATTTCAGATACGCAGTATTTT.

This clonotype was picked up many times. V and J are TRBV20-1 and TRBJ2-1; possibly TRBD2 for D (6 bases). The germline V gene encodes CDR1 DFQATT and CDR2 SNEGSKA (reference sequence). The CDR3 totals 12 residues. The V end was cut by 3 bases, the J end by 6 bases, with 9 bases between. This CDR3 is CSASRDSNEQFF. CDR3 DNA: TGCAGTGCTAGTAGGGACTCCAATGAGCAGTTCTTC.

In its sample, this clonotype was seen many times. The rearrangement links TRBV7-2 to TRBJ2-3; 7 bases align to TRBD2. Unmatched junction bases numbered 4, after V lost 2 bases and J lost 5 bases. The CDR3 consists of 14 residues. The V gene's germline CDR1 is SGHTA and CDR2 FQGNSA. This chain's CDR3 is CASSLRRGVDTQYF. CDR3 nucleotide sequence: TGTGCCAGCAGCTTAAGACGGGGGGTAGATACGCAGTATTTT.

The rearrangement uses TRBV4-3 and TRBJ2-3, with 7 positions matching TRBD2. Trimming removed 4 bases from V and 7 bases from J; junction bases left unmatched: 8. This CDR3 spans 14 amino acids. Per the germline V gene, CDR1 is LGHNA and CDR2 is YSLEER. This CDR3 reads CASSRREGKYTQYF. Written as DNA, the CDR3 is TGCGCCAGCAGCCGAAGGGAGGGAAAATATACGCAGTATTTT.

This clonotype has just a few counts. CDR3 coding DNA: TGTGCCAGCAGTAAATGGGAAGGGGCTGAAGCTTTCTTT. This sequence encodes CASSKWEGAEAFF. V usage is TRBV2 and J usage is TRBJ1-1, with D perhaps TRBD1 (5 bases). The germline CDR1 and CDR2 sequences are SNHLY and FYNNEI. The CDR3 is 13 residues long. Trimming cost V 5 bases and J 6 bases, with 13 bases left between them.

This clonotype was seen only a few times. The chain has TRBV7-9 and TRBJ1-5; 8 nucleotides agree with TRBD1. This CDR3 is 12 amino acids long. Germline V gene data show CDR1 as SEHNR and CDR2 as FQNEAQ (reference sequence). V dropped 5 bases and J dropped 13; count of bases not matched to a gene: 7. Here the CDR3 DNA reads TGTGCCAGCAGCCTTGGACAGGGTAAACAGCATTTT. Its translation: CASSLGQGKQHF.

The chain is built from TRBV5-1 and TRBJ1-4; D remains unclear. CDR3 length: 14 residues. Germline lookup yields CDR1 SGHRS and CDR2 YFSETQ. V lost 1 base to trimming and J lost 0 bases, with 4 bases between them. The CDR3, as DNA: TGCGCCAGCAGCTTGACAACAACTAATGAAAAACTGTTTTTT. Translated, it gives CASSLTTTNEKLFF.

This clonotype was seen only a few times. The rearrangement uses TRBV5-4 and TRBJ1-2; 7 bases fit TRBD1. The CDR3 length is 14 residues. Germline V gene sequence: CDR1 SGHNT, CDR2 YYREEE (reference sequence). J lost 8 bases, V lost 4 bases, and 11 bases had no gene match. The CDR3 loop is CASSPGTDQGGYTF. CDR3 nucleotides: TGTGCCAGCAGCCCGGGGACAGACCAAGGGGGCTACACCTTC.

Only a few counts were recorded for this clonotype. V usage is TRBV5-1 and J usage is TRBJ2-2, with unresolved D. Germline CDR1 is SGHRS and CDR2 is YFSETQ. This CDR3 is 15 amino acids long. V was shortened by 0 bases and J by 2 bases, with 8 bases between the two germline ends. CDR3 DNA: TGCGCCAGCAGCTTGGAGTACAGCAACACCGGGGAGCTGTTTTTT. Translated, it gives CASSLEYSNTGELFF.

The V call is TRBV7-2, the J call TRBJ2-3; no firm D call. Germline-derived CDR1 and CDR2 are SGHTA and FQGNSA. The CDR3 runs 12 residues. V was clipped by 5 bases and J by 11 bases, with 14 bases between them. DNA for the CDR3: TGTGCCAGCAGCCTCCCACCGGCGCGGCAGTATTTT. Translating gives CASSLPPARQYF.

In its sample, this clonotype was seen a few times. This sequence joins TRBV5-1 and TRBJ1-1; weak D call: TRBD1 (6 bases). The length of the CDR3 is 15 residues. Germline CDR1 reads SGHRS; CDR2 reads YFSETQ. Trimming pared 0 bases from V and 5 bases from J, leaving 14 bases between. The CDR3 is CASSLAGGGSTEAFF. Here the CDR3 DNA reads TGCGCCAGCAGCTTGGCCGGGGGCGGATCAACTGAAGCTTTCTTT.

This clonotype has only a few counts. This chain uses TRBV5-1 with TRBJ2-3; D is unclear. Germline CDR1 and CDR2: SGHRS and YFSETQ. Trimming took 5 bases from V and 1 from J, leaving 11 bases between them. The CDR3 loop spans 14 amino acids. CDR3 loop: CASRGSPGTDTQYF. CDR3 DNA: TGCGCCAGCAGAGGTAGTCCCGGCACAGATACGCAGTATTTT. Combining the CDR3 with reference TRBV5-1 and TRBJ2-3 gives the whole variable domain KAGVTQTPRYLIKTRGQQVTLSCSPISGHRSVSWYQQTPGQGLQFLFEYFSETQRNKGNFPGRFSGRQFSNSRSEMNVSTLELGDSALYLCASRGSPGTDTQYFGPGTRLTVL.

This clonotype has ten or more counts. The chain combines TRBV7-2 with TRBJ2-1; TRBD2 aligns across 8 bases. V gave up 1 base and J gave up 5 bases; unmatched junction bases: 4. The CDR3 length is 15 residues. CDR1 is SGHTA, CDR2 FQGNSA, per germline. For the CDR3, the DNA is TGTGCCAGCAGCTTAGTAGCGGGGATCAACAATGAGCAGTTCTTC. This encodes CASSLVAGINNEQFF.

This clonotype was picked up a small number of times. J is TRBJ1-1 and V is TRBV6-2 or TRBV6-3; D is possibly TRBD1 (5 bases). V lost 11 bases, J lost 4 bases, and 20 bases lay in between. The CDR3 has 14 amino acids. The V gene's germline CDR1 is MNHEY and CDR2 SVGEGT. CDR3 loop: CALTVAGPGTEAFF. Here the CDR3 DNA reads TGTGCCCTCACGGTGGCGGGGCCCGGCACTGAAGCTTTCTTT.

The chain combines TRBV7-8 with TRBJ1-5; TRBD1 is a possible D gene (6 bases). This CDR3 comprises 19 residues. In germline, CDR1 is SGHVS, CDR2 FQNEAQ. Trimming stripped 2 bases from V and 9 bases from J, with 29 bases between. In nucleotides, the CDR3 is TGTGCCAGCAGCTTATGGGCGTTAAGGAACAGGGACGAAAATTTGCCCCAGCATTTT. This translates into CASSLWALRNRDENLPQHF.